This T cell receptor beta chain is drawn from a study of blood T cell repertoires in COVID-19. TCRdb's table, derived via immunoSEQ multiplex PCR, lists solely in-frame clones and lacks some. Here the sample spans roughly 250,000 clones, 65% to 85% being singletons. The receptor was derived from a woman between 40 and 50 years old with active or convalescent COVID-19. The sample consisted of peripheral blood.

CDR3 DNA sequence: TGTGCCAGCAGCCCCCGTATAGGGACACCTTACTCCTACGAGCAGTACTTC. As protein: CASSPRIGTPYSYEQYF. V gene TRBV7-9 combines with J gene TRBJ2-7, with TRBD1 as a possible D gene (6 bases). V lost 5 bases, J lost 0 bases, and 20 bases lay in between. This CDR3 is built from 17 residues. The germline CDR1 and CDR2 sequences are SEHNR and FQNEAQ (reference sequence).